Below, 5 T cell receptor beta chains from the same sample are listed, as sequenced in a study of blood T cell repertoires in COVID-19 (TCRdb year 2020). Library method: the immunoSEQ multiplex PCR assay. The immuneACCESS repertoire file appears here via TCRdb, limited to in-frame rearrangements. These files lack a portion of the clones; in checked studies, under half of the deficit traces to unresolved V genes, and the cause of the others is not known. Present in this sample are about 300,000 clones, about 91% of which were seen just once. The ten largest clones represent 5.5% to 7% of the sample. Material for sequencing was peripheral blood. The receptors stem from a woman in her twenties or thirties who had recovered from COVID-19.

This clone was seen a handful of times. V usage is TRBV2 and J usage is TRBJ1-4, with 8 bases that match TRBD1. The CDR3 is 18 residues long. CDR1 is SNHLY, CDR2 FYNNEI, per germline. With V trimmed by 2 bases and J by 0 bases, 8 bases remained unmatched. In nucleotides, the CDR3 is TGTGCCAGCAGTGAATTAACAGGGGGGATTGCAACTAATGAAAAACTGTTTTTT. Translated: CASSELTGGIATNEKLFF.

This chain joins TRBV7-2 and TRBJ2-3; tentatively, D is TRBD2 (7 bases). V lost 5 bases to trimming and J lost 0 bases, with 12 bases between them. CDR1 is SGHTA, CDR2 FQGNSA, per germline. The CDR3 length is 15 residues. For the CDR3, the DNA is TGTGCCAGCAGCCCGGGGGGCCTCAGCACAGATACGCAGTATTTT. Encoded protein: CASSPGGLSTDTQYF.

This clone was picked up one time. This chain links TRBV15 with TRBJ2-7; 7 nucleotides align to TRBD1. CDR3 length equals 14 residues. In germline, CDR1 is LNHNV, CDR2 YYDKDF (reference sequence). V trimming: 1 base; J trimming: 6 bases; junction bases outside the gene matches: 6. The CDR3 DNA sequence: TGTGCCACCAGCAGAGGTTTTCAGGGGGTCGAGCAGTACTTC. Translated, it gives CATSRGFQGVEQYF.

V is TRBV6-2 or TRBV6-3 and J is TRBJ2-7; D may be TRBD1 (5 bases). Trimming cost V 2 bases and J 2 bases, with 13 bases left between them. The germline V gene encodes CDR1 MNHEY and CDR2 SVGEGT. The CDR3 length is 15 residues. The CDR3 DNA reads TGTGCCAGCAGTTACAGTAGGGGAACTGCCTACGAGCAGTACTTC. Translating it yields CASSYSRGTAYEQYF.

The rearrangement uses TRBV12-3 or TRBV12-4 and TRBJ2-7, with D unclear. Trimming stripped 0 bases from V and 4 bases from J, with 7 bases between. CDR3 length: 13 residues. DNA of the CDR3: TGTGCCAGCAGTTTAGCACAGCTATACGAGCAGTACTTC. Translated, it gives CASSLAQLYEQYF.